These 7 T cell receptor beta chains originate from one sample sequenced in a study of technical replicates of blood from a handful of donors. Clones were sequenced by immunoSEQ multiplex PCR, and TCRdb holds only the in-frame ones, with some missing. The sample shows more than 80,000 clones, approximately 94% of them seen only once. The sequencing sample was made of T cells isolated from PBMCs. Receptor source: a human donor in good health.

The rearrangement uses TRBV7-9 and TRBJ2-3, with D possibly TRBD1 on 6 matching bases. The CDR3 has 18 residues. The germline V and J ends were trimmed by 4 bases and 2 bases, with 22 bases remaining between them. Germline V gene data show CDR1 as SEHNR and CDR2 as FQNEAQ (reference sequence). CDR3: CASSSLKGVLPLTDTQYF. The CDR3 nucleotides are TGTGCCAGCAGCTCCCTTAAGGGGGTGCTACCTCTCACAGATACGCAGTATTTT.

This sequence joins TRBV7-9 and TRBJ1-1; D unclear. V lost 2 bases and J lost 0, with 13 bases in between. The germline CDR1 and CDR2 sequences are SEHNR and FQNEAQ (reference sequence). The CDR3 spans 16 residues. The CDR3 here is CASSLSPGELNTEAFF. CDR3 nucleotides: TGTGCCAGCAGCTTATCCCCGGGTGAGCTGAACACTGAAGCTTTCTTT.

The CDR3 region is CATSPSTGGWKTQYF. CDR3 nucleotide sequence: TGTGCCACCAGTCCAAGTACAGGGGGCTGGAAGACCCAGTACTTC. The gene calls are TRBV15 and TRBJ2-5, with 9 bases that match TRBD1. This CDR3 comprises 15 residues. After removal of 6 bases from V and 6 bases from J, the junction contained 11 bases not matched to a gene. Germline V lookup: CDR1 LNHNV, CDR2 YYDKDF (reference sequence).

The chain recombines TRBV4-1 with TRBJ2-2; 10 bases map to TRBD2. Germline CDR1 reads MGHRA; CDR2 reads YSYEKL. There are 18 residues in the CDR3. Trimming cost V 1 base and J 5 bases; bases outside gene matches: 10. The CDR3 loop reads CASSQGGLAGVGTGELFF. DNA of the CDR3: TGCGCCAGCAGCCAAGGAGGCCTAGCGGGAGTTGGAACCGGGGAGCTGTTTTTT.

The chain carries TRBV5-1 and TRBJ1-1; 8 bases are a match to TRBD1. V shed 4 bases, J shed 4 bases, and the junction held 6 bases outside the gene matches. The CDR3 contains 14 residues. CDR1 and CDR2 from the germline V gene are SGHRS and YFSETQ. As DNA, the CDR3 is TGCGCCAGCAGCAGGACAGGGATGGGCACTGAAGCTTTCTTT. Translation gives CASSRTGMGTEAFF.

This chain joins TRBV5-4 and TRBJ2-2, with 8 positions matching TRBD2. Per germline, CDR1 SGHNT and CDR2 YYREEE (reference sequence). The V gene end was trimmed by 4 bases and the J gene end by 3 bases; junction bases not matched to a gene: 5. The CDR3 consists of 15 residues. The CDR3 DNA reads as TGTGCCAGCAGCGCCGGGACTAGGGACACCGGGGAGCTGTTTTTT. Protein product: CASSAGTRDTGELFF. Supplemented by reference TRBV5-4 and TRBJ2-2, the full variable domain reads ETGVTQSPTHLIKTRGQQVTLRCSSQSGHNTVSWYQQALGQGPQFIFQYYREEENGRGNFPPRFSGLQFPNYSSELNVNALELDDSALYLCASSAGTRDTGELFFGEGSRLTVL.

This chain joins TRBV7-2 and TRBJ1-1; D is unclear. The CDR3 is 14 amino acids. CDR1 SGHTA and CDR2 FQGNSA come from the germline V gene. The V end was cut by 5 bases, the J end by 4 bases, with 14 bases between. CDR3 sequence (DNA): TGTGCCAGCAGCCCAAGGCGGGGAACCACTGAAGCTTTCTTT. It encodes CASSPRRGTTEAFF.